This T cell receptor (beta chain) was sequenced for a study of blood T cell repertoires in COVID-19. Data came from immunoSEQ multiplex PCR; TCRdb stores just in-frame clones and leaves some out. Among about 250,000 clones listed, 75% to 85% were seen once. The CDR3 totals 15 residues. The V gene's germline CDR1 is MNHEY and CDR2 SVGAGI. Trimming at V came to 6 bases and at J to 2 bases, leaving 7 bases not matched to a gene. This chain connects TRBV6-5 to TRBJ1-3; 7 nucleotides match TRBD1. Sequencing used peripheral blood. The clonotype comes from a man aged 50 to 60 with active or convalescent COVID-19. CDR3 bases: TGTGCCAGCAGCCGACAGGGAGGCGCTGGAAACACCATATATTTT. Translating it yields CASSRQGGAGNTIYF.